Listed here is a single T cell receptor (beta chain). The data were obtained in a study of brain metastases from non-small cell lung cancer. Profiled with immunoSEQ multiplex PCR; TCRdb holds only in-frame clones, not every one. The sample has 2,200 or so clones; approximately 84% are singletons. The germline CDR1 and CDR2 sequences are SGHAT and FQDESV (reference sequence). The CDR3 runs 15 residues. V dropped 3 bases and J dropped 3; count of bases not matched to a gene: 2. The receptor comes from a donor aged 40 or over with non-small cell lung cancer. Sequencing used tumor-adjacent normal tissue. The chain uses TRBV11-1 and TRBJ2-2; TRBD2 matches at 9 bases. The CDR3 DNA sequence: TGTGCCAGCAGCTTTAGCGGGGGACACACCGGGGAGCTGTTTTTT. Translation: CASSFSGGHTGELFF.